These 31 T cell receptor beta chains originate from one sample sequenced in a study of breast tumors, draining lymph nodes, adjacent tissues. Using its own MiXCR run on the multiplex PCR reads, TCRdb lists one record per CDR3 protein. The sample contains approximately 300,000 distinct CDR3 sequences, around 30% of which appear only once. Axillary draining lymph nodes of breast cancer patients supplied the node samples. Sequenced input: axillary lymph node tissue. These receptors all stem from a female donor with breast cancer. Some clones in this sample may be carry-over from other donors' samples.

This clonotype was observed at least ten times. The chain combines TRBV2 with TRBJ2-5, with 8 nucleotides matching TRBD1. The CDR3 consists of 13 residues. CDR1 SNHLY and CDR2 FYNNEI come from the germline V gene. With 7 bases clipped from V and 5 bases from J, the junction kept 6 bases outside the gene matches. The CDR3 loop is CASKRQGWETQYF. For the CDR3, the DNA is TGTGCCAGCAAGAGACAGGGGTGGGAGACCCAGTACTTC.

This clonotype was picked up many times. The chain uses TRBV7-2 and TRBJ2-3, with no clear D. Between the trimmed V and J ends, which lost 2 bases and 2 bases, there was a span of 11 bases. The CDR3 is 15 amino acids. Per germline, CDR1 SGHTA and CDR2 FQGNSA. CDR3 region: CASSLSGSYTDTQYF. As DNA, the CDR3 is TGTGCCAGCAGCTTATCCGGGTCCTACACAGATACGCAGTATTTT.

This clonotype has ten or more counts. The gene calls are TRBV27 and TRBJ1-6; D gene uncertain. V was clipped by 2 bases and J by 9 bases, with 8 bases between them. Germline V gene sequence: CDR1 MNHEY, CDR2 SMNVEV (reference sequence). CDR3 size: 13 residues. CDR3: CASSLGVRSPLHF. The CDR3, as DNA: TGTGCCAGCAGTTTAGGCGTTCGTTCACCCCTCCACTTT.

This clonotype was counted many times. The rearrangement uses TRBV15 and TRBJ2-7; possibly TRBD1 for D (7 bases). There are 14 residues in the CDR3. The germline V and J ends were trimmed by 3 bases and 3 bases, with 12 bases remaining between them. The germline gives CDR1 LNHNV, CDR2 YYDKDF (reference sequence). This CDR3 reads CATSRRGQNYEQYF. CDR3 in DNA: TGTGCCACCAGCAGGCGGGGACAGAACTACGAGCAGTACTTC.

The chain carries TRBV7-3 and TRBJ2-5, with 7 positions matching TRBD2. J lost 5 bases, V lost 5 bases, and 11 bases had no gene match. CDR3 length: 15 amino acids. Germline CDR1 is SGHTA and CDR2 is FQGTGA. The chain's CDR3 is CASSPPGGVRETQYF. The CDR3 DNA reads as TGTGCCAGCAGCCCCCCTGGGGGGGTTAGGGAGACCCAGTACTTC.

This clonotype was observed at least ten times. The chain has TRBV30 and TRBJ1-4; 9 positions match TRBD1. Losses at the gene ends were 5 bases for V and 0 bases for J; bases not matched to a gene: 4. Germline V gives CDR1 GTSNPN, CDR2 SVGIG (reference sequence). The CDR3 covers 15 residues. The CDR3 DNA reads TGTGCCTGGGAACAGGGGGCTTCAACTAATGAAAAACTGTTTTTT. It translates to CAWEQGASTNEKLFF.

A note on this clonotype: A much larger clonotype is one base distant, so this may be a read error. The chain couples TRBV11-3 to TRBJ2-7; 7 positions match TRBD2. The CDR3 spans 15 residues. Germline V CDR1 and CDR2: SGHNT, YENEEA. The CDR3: CASSRGLVPSYGQYF. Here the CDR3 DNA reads TGTGCCAGCAGCCGCGGACTAGTACCCTCCTACGGGCAGTACTTC.

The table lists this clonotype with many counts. The CDR3 reads CASSLALEGEQFF. CDR3 nucleotides: TGTGCCAGCAGCCTAGCTCTAGAAGGTGAGCAGTTCTTC. This rearrangement joins TRBV11-2 to TRBJ2-1, with D tentatively TRBD2 (5 bases). Germline V gene lookup returns CDR1 SGHAT and CDR2 FQNNGV. The V gene lost 5 bases and the J gene lost 9 bases, with 14 bases spanning the gap. The CDR3 loop spans 13 amino acids.

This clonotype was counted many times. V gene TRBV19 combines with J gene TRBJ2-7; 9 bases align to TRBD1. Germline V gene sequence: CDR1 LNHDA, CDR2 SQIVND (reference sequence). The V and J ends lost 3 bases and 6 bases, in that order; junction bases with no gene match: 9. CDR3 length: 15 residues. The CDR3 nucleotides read TGTGCCAGTAGTATCCAACAGGGGGCCCCTAGCGAGCAGTACTTC. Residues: CASSIQQGAPSEQYF.

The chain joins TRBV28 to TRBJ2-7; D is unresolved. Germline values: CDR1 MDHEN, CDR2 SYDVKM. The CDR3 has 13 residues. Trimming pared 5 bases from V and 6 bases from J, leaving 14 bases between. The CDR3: CASSGKVYIEQYF. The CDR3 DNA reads TGTGCCAGCAGTGGCAAAGTATATATCGAGCAGTACTTC.

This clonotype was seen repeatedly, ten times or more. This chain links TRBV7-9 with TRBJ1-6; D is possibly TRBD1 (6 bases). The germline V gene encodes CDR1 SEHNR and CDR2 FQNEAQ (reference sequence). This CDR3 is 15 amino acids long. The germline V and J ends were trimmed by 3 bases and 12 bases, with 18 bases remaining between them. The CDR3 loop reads CASSFLGQGNEPLHF. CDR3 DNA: TGTGCCAGCAGCTTCCTTGGGCAGGGGAACGAACCCCTCCACTTT.

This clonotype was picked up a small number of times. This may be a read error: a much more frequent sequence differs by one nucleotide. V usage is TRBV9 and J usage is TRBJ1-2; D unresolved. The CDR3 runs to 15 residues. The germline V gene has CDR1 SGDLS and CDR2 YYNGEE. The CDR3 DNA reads TGTGCCAGCAGCGTAGATATGGGGAATAACTATGGCTCCACCTTC. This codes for CASSVDMGNNYGSTF.

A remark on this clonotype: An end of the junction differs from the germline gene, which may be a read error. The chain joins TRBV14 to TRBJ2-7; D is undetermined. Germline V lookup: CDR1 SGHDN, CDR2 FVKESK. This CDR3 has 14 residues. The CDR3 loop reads CASSSTTNLHEQSF. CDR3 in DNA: TGTGCCAGCTCCTCGACAACCAATTTGCACGAGCAGTCCTTC.

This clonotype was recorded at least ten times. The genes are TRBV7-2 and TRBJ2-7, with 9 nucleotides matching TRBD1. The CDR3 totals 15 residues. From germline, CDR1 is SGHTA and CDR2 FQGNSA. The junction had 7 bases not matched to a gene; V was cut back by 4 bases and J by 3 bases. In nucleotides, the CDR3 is TGTGCCAGCAGCTCTCTTGGACAGGGGATCTACGAGCAGTACTTC. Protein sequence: CASSSLGQGIYEQYF.

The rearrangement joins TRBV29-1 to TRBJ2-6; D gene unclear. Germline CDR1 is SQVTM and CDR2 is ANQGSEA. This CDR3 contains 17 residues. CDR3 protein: CASTTPGLCSGANVLTF. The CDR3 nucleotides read TGCGCCAGCACCACTCCCGGGCTGTGCTCTGGGGCCAACGTCCTGACTTTC. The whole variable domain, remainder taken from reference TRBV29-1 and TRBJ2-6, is SAVISQKPSRDICQRGTSLTIQCQVDSQVTMMFWYRQQPGQSLTLIATANQGSEATYESGFVIDKFPISRPNLTFSTLTVSNMSPEDSSIYLCASTTPGLCSGANVLTFGAGSRLTVL.

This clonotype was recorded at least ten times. The DNA for the CDR3 is TGCGCCAGCAGCTTGGGGACCGGGTCTGGCACAGATACGCAGTATTTT. Translation: CASSLGTGSGTDTQYF. The chain uses TRBV5-1 and TRBJ2-3; the D is unclear. CDR3 length: 16 residues. CDR1 SGHRS and CDR2 YFSETQ come from the germline V gene. V lost 0 bases and J lost 1, with 12 bases in between. Complete variable domain (other parts from reference TRBV5-1 and TRBJ2-3): KAGVTQTPRYLIKTRGQQVTLSCSPISGHRSVSWYQQTPGQGLQFLFEYFSETQRNKGNFPGRFSGRQFSNSRSEMNVSTLELGDSALYLCASSLGTGSGTDTQYFGPGTRLTVL.

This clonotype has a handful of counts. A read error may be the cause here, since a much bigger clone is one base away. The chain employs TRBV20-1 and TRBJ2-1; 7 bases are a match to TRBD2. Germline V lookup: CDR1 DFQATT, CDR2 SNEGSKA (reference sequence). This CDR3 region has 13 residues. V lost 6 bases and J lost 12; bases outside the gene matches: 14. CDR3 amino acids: CSAAISSGHAQFF. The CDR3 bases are TGCAGTGCCGCCATCTCTAGCGGCCACGCGCAGTTCTTC.

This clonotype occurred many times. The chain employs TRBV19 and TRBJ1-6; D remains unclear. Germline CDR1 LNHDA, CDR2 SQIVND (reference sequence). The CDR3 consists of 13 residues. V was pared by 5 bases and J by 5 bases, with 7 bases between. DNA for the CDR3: TGTGCCAGTAGTCCCGGACATAATTCACCCCTCCACTTT. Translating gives CASSPGHNSPLHF.

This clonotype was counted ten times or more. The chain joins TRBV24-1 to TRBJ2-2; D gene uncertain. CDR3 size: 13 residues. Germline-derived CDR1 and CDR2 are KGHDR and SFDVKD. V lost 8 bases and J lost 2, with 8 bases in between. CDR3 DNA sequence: TGTGCCACCAATTCCAGAAACACCGGGGAGCTGTTTTTT. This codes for CATNSRNTGELFF.

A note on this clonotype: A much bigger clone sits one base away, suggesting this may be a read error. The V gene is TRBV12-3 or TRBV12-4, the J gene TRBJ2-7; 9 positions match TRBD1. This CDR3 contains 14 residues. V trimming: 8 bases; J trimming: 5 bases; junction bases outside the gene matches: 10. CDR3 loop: CASAPRTGVHEQYF. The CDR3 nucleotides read TGTGCCAGCGCCCCTCGGACAGGGGTCCACGAGCAGTACTTC.

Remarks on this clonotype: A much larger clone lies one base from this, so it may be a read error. Here the CDR3 DNA reads TGCGCCAGCAGCTCTCAGACTAGCGGGAGCGAGCAGTACTTC. It is translated as CASSSQTSGSEQYF. V gene TRBV5-1 combines with J gene TRBJ2-7; 12 bases line up with TRBD2. V trimming: 3 bases; J trimming: 6 bases; junction bases outside the gene matches: 4. CDR1 SGHRS and CDR2 YFSETQ come from the germline V gene. The CDR3 extends over 14 amino acids.

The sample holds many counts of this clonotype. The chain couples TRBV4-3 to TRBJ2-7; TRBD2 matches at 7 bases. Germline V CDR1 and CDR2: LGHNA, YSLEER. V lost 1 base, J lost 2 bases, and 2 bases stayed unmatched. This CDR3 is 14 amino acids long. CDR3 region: CASSQGDYPYEQYF. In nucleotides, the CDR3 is TGCGCCAGCAGCCAAGGGGACTACCCCTACGAGCAGTACTTC.

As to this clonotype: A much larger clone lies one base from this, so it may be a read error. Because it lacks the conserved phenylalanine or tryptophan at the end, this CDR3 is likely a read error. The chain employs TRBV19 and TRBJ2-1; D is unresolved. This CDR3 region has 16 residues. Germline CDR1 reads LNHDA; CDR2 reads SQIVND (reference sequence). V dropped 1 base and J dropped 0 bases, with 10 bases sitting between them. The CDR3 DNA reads TGTGCCAGTAGTATAGCGGCAGTCCTCTCCTACAATGAGCAGTTCTCC. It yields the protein CASSIAAVLSYNEQFS.

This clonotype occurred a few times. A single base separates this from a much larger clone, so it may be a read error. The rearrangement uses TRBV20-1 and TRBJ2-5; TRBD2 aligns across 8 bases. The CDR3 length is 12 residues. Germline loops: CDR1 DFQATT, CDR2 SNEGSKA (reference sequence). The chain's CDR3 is CSAAGVRETPYF. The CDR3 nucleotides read TGCAGTGCAGCGGGAGTTCGAGAGACCCCGTACTTC.

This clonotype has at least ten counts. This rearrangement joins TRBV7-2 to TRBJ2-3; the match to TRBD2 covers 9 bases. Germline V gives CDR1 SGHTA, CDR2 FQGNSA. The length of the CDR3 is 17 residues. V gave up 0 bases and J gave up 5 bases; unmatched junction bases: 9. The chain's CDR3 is CASSLAISGSELDTQYF. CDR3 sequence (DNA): TGTGCCAGCAGCTTAGCGATTAGCGGGAGTGAGTTAGATACGCAGTATTTT.

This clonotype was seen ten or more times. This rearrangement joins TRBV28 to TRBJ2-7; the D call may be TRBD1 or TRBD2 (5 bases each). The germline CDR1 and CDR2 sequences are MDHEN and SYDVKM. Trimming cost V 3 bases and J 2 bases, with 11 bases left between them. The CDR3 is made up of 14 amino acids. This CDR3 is CASSFRDPAYEQYF. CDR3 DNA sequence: TGTGCCAGCAGTTTCCGGGACCCAGCCTACGAGCAGTACTTC.

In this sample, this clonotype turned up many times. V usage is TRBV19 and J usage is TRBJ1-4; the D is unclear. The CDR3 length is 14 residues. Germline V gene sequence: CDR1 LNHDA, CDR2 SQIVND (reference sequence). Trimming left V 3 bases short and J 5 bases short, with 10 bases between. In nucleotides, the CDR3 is TGTGCCAGTAGTATGAGGCGCCTAAATGAAAAACTGTTTTTT. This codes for CASSMRRLNEKLFF.

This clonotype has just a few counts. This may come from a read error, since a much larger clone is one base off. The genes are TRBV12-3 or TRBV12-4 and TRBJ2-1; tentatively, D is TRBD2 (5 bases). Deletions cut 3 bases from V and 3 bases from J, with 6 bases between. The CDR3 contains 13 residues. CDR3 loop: CASSFTSYNEQFF. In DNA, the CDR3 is TGTGCCAGCAGTTTCACTAGCTACAATGAGCAGTTCTTC.

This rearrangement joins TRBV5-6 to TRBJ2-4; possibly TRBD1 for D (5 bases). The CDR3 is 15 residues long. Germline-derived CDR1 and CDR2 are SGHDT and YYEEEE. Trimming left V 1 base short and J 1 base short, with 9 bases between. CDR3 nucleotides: TGTGCCAGCAGCTTGTTTGCAGGGGCCAAAAACATTCAGTACTTC. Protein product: CASSLFAGAKNIQYF.

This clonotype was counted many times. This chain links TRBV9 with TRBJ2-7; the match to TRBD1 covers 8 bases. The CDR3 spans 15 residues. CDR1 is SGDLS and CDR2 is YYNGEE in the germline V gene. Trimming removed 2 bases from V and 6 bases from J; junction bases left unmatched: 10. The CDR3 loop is CASSVSGGHGVEQYF. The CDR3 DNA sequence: TGTGCCAGCAGCGTCTCAGGGGGCCATGGGGTCGAGCAGTACTTC.

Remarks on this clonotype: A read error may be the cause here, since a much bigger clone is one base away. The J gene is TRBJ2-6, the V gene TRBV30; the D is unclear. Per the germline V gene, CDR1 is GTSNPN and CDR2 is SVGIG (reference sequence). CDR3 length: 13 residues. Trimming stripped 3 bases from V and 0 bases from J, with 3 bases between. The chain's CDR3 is CAWRRSGANVLTF. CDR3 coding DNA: TGTGCCTGGAGACGCTCTGGGGCCAACGTCCTGACTTTC.